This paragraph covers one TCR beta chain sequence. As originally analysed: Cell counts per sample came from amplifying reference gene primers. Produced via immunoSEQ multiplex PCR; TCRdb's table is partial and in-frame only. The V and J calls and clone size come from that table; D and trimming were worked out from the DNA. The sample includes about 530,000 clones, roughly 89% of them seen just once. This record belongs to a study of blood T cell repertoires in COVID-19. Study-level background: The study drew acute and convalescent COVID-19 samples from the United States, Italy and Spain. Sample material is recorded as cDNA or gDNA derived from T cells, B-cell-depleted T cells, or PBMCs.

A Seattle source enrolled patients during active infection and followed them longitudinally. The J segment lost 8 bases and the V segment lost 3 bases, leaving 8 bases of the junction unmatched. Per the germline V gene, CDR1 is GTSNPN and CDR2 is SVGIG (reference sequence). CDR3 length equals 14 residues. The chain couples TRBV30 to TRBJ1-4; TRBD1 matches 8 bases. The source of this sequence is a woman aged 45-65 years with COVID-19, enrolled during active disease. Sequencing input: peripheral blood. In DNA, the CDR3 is TGTGCCTGGAGGCCAGGGGGCTCGAACGAAAAACTGTTTTTT. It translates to CAWRPGGSNEKLFF.